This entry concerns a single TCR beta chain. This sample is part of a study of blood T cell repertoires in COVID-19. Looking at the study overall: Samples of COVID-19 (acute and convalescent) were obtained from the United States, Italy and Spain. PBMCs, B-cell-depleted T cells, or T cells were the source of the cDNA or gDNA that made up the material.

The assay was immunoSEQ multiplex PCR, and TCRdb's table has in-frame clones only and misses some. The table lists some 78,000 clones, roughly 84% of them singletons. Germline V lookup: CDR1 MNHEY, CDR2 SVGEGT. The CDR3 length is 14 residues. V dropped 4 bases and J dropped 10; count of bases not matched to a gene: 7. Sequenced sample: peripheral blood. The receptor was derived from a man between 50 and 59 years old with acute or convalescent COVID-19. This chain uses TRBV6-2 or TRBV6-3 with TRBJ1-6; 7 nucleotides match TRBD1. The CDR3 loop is CASSSRGAKSPLHF. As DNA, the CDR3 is TGTGCCAGCAGTTCCAGGGGGGCGAAATCACCCCTCCACTTT.